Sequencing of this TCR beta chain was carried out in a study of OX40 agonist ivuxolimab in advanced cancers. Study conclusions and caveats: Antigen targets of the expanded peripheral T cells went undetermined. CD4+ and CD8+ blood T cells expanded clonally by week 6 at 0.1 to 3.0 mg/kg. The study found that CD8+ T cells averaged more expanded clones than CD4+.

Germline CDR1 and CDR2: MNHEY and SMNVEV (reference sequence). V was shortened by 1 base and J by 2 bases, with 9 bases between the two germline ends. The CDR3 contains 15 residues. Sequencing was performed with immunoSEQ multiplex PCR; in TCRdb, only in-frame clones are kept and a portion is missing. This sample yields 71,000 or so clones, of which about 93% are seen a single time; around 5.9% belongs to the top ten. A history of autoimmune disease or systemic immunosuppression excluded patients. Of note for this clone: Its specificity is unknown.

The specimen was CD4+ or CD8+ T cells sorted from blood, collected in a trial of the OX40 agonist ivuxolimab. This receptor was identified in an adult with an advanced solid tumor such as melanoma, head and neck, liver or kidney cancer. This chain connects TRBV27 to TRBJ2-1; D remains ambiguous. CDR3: CASSLLLGPYNEQFF. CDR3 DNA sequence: TGTGCCAGCAGTTTATTGCTCGGGCCCTACAATGAGCAGTTCTTC.